This T cell receptor (beta chain) stems from a study of response to subunit inactivated influenza vaccine. This clonotype has more than one count but fewer than ten. The antigen is undetermined. TCRdb fed the RT-PCR reads into MiXCR, producing one record per CDR3 protein. The sample includes approximately 310,000 distinct CDR3 sequences, just over 20% of them seen just once. Findings and limits, study-wide: Few new T cells, the authors suggested, are recruited by each seasonal influenza vaccination.

This CDR3 spans 14 amino acids. Trimming took 4 bases from V and 6 from J, leaving 16 bases between them. Germline V CDR1 and CDR2: DFQATT, SNEGSKA (reference sequence). The chain couples TRBV20-1 to TRBJ2-1; perhaps TRBD1 as D (6 bases). The TCR originated in a man in his fifties or sixties who received an inactivated influenza vaccine. Sequences were derived from PBMCs from blood, sampled approximately 20 months after vaccination. DNA of the CDR3: TGCAGTGCTAACAGGGATCTAAAAATCAATGAGCAGTTCTTC. Translating it yields CSANRDLKINEQFF.